The 5 T cell receptor beta chains in this list originate from one sample, sequenced in a study of blood T cell repertoires in COVID-19. TCRdb keeps only in-frame clones here, not all; method: immunoSEQ multiplex PCR. The table has fewer than 55,000 clones, about 86% seen once. Material for sequencing was peripheral blood. These receptors all stem from a woman older than 75 with COVID-19, enrolled during active disease.

This clone was counted once. The chain has TRBV27 and TRBJ2-5; 7 bases line up with TRBD2. Germline CDR1 MNHEY, CDR2 SMNVEV (reference sequence). There are 15 residues in the CDR3. J gave up 5 bases and V 6 bases, and 12 bases lay outside the gene matches. CDR3: CASSRFNWGGETQYF. DNA of the CDR3: TGTGCCAGCAGCCGCTTTAACTGGGGAGGGGAGACCCAGTACTTC.

This clone was seen more than once but under ten times. This chain links TRBV7-9 with TRBJ2-1; 13 bases align to TRBD2. V dropped 5 bases and J dropped 3; count of bases not matched to a gene: 4. The germline CDR1 and CDR2 sequences are SEHNR and FQNEAQ (reference sequence). The CDR3 covers 16 residues. The CDR3 loop is CASSDGTSGVYNEQFF. For the CDR3, the DNA is TGTGCCAGCAGCGATGGGACTAGCGGGGTCTACAATGAGCAGTTCTTC.

The rearrangement joins TRBV19 to TRBJ1-6; D is uncertain. V was pared by 6 bases and J by 0 bases, with 15 bases between. This CDR3 is 17 amino acids long. The germline gives CDR1 LNHDA, CDR2 SQIVND (reference sequence). The CDR3 reads CASSETTPSSYNSPLHF. The CDR3 DNA reads as TGTGCCAGTAGCGAGACTACACCGAGCTCCTATAATTCACCCCTCCACTTT.

The chain has TRBV28 and TRBJ2-7, with D perhaps TRBD1 (6 bases). Per the germline V gene, CDR1 is MDHEN and CDR2 is SYDVKM. The V and J ends lost 4 bases and 8 bases respectively, with 15 bases between them. This CDR3 has 13 residues. CDR3 sequence: CASSSLGQRKQYF. The CDR3 DNA follows: TGTGCCAGCAGTTCCCTTGGACAGCGAAAGCAGTACTTC.

The chain joins TRBV6-5 to TRBJ1-1; the match to TRBD1 covers 7 bases. This CDR3 is 13 amino acids long. V lost 2 bases to trimming and J lost 6 bases; unmatched junction nucleotides: 3. Germline V gene data show CDR1 as MNHEY and CDR2 as SVGAGI. Written as DNA, the CDR3 is TGTGCCAGCAGTTACAGGGGGCGACCTGAAGCTTTCTTT. It encodes CASSYRGRPEAFF.